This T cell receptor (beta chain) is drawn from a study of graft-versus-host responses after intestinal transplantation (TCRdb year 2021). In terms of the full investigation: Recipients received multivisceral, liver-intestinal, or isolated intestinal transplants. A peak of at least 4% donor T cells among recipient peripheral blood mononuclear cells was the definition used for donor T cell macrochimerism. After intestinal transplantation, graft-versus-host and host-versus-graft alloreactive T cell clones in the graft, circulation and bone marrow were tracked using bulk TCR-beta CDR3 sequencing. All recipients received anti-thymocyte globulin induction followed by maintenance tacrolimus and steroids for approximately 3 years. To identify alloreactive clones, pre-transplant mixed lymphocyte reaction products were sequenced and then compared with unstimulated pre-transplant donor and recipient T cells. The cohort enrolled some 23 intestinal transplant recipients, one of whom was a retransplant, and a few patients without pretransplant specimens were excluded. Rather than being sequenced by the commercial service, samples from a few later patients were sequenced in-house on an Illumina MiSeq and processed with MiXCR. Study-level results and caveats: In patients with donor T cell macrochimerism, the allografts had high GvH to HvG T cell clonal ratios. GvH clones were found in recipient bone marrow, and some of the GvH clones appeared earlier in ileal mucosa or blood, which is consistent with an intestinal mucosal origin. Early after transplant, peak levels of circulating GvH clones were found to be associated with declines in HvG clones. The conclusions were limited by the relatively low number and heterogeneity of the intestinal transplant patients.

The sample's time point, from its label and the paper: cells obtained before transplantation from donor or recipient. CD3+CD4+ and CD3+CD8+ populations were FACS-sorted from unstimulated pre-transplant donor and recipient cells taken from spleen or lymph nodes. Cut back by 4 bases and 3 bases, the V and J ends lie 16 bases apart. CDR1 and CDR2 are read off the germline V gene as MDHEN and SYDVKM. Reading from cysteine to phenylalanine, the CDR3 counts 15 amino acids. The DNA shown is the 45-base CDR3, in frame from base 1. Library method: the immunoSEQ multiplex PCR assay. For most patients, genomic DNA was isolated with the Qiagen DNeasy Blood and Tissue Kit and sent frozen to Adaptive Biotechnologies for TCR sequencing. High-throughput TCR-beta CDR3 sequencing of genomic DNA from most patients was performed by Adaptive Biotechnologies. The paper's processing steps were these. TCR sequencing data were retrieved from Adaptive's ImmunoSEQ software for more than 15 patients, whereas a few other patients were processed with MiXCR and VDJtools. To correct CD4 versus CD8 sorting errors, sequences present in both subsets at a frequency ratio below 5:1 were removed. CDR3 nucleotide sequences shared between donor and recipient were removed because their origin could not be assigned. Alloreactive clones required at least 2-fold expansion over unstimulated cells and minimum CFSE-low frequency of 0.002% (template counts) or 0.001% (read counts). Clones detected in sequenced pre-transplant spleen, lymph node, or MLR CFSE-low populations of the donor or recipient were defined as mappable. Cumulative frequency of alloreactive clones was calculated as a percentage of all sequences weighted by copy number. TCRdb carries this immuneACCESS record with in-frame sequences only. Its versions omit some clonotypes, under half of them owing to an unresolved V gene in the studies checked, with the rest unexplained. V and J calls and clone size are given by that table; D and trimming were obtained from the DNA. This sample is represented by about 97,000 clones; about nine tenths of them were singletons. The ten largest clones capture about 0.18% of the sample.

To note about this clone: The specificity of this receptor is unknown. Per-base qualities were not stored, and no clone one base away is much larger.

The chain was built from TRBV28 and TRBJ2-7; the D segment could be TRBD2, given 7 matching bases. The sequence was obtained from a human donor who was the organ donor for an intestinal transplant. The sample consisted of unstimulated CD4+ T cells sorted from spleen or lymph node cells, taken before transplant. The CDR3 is CASSYFRGANYEQYF. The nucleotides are TGTGCCAGCAGTTACTTTCGGGGGGCTAACTACGAGCAGTACTTC.